Each of the 25 T cell receptor beta chains below was sequenced from the same sample in a study of cytomegalovirus exposure and HLA in healthy donors (dated by TCRdb to about 2017). Library prep was done by the immunoSEQ multiplex PCR assay. For the multiplex PCR, a mixture combining 60 forward primers for TCR Vbeta segments and 13 reverse primers for TCR Jbeta segments was used. TCRdb stores this immuneACCESS table with in-frame sequences only. Part of the clones is absent; in the studies checked, under half of the shortfall reflects unresolved V genes, and no reason is known for the rest. Here the sample has 150,000 to 200,000 clones; just over 75% occur a single time. The top ten hold 1.4% of the sample. Sequenced: PBMCs. The receptors come from a man between 18 and 29 years old in good health and CMV-seronegative.

The V call is TRBV30, the J call TRBJ2-6; D possibly corresponds to TRBD1 (6 bases). The CDR3 contains 16 residues. CDR1 is GTSNPN and CDR2 is SVGIG in the germline V gene (reference sequence). V lost 1 base and J 1 base, leaving 11 bases between the germline ends. The CDR3 spells CAWSAGHLSGANVLTF. CDR3 DNA: TGTGCCTGGAGTGCGGGACACTTATCTGGGGCCAACGTCCTGACTTTC.

This sequence joins TRBV7-9 and TRBJ2-7, with TRBD2 as a possible D gene (5 bases). The CDR3 covers 14 residues. Germline V gives CDR1 SEHNR, CDR2 FQNEAQ (reference sequence). Trimming took off 4 bases at V and 2 bases at J, with 12 bases between the two ends. The CDR3, as DNA: TGTGCCAGCAGCTGGGGTCAGGAGGCCTACGAGCAGTACTTC. Protein: CASSWGQEAYEQYF.

The chain recombines TRBV5-1 with TRBJ1-6; unclear D gene. V was cut by 0 bases and J by 10 bases, with 11 bases left in between. CDR3 length: 14 residues. In germline, CDR1 is SGHRS, CDR2 YFSETQ. Written as DNA, the CDR3 is TGCGCCAGCAGCTTGGTTAGGGAGGTCTCACCCCTCCACTTT. Translation gives CASSLVREVSPLHF. Variable domain in full (rest from reference TRBV5-1 and TRBJ1-6): KAGVTQTPRYLIKTRGQQVTLSCSPISGHRSVSWYQQTPGQGLQFLFEYFSETQRNKGNFPGRFSGRQFSNSRSEMNVSTLELGDSALYLCASSLVREVSPLHFGNGTRLTVT.

This sequence joins TRBV7-9 and TRBJ2-7; 7 bases align to TRBD1. The V segment lost 5 bases and the J segment 7 bases; nucleotides outside the gene matches: 5. CDR3 size: 12 residues. Germline lookup yields CDR1 SEHNR and CDR2 FQNEAQ (reference sequence). The CDR3 DNA sequence: TGTGCCAGCAGCGTGACAGGGCGGGAGCAGTACTTC. Translating it yields CASSVTGREQYF.

V usage is TRBV27 and J usage is TRBJ2-1, with 7 positions matching TRBD2. V shed 6 bases, J shed 0 bases, and the junction held 14 bases outside the gene matches. The CDR3 has 18 amino acids. Germline V gene sequence: CDR1 MNHEY, CDR2 SMNVEV (reference sequence). The CDR3 DNA sequence: TGTGCCAGCAGGGGAGCGGGAAGAGGCGCGTTCTCCTACAATGAGCAGTTCTTC. It translates to CASRGAGRGAFSYNEQFF.

Only one count was recorded for this clone. The rearrangement uses TRBV7-6 and TRBJ1-1, with a possible D match to TRBD1 (6 bases). V was pared by 7 bases and J by 0 bases, with 12 bases between. This CDR3 has 14 residues. From germline, CDR1 is SGHVS and CDR2 FNYEAQ. CDR3 protein: CASKDRPMNTEAFF. The CDR3 nucleotides read TGTGCCAGCAAAGACAGGCCTATGAACACTGAAGCTTTCTTT.

The sample holds a few counts of this clone. This same CDR3 is encoded by further DNA sequences in the sample. The J gene is TRBJ2-7, the V gene TRBV7-2; a possible D gene is TRBD1 (5 bases). V dropped 2 bases and J dropped 1 base, with 6 bases sitting between them. Per the germline V gene, CDR1 is SGHTA and CDR2 is FQGNSA. The CDR3 totals 13 residues. This chain's CDR3 is CASSLKGSYEQYF. The DNA for the CDR3 is TGTGCCAGCAGCTTAAAGGGGTCCTACGAGCAGTACTTC.

This sequence joins TRBV27 and TRBJ2-1; 13 nucleotides align to TRBD2. This CDR3 has 15 amino acids. The trim removed 5 bases at V and 6 bases at J, leaving 4 bases unmatched. Germline CDR1 MNHEY, CDR2 SMNVEV (reference sequence). In DNA form, the CDR3 reads TGTGCCAGCAGTCCCGGGACTAGCGGGATCAATGAGCAGTTCTTC. This encodes CASSPGTSGINEQFF.

The chain recombines TRBV7-9 with TRBJ1-1; D perhaps matches TRBD1 (6 bases). Germline CDR1 and CDR2: SEHNR and FQNEAQ (reference sequence). CDR3 length equals 14 residues. CDR3 coding DNA: TGTTCCACGAAAGGGGGGGGAATGAACACTGAAGCTTTCTTT. Its translation: CSTKGGGMNTEAFF.

Here the CDR3 reads CASSLGQGAREQYF. The CDR3 DNA follows: TGTGCCAGCAGCCTAGGACAGGGGGCGCGAGAGCAGTACTTC. This sequence joins TRBV11-2 and TRBJ2-7; 11 bases map to TRBD1. CDR1 SGHAT and CDR2 FQNNGV come from the germline V gene. CDR3 length equals 14 residues. The ends lost 5 bases at V and 7 bases at J; junction bases unmatched: 7.

The chain joins TRBV19 to TRBJ1-5, with 8 bases lining up with TRBD1. Germline lookup yields CDR1 LNHDA and CDR2 SQIVND (reference sequence). This CDR3 has 13 amino acids. V shed 9 bases, J shed 4 bases, and the junction held 5 bases outside the gene matches. DNA of the CDR3: TGTGCCAGCAGGGACAGGATTAATCAGCCCCAGCATTTT. Translating gives CASRDRINQPQHF.

V is TRBV30 and J is TRBJ1-6; D is possibly TRBD1 (5 bases). This CDR3 has 14 residues. With 0 bases removed from V and 11 bases from J, the gap between germline ends came to 14 bases. The germline gives CDR1 GTSNPN, CDR2 SVGIG (reference sequence). CDR3: CAWSVPTGQTPLHF. CDR3 DNA sequence: TGTGCCTGGAGTGTACCAACAGGCCAAACACCCCTCCACTTT.

This clone was observed once. The chain joins TRBV7-3 to TRBJ2-3; D uncertain. Per the germline V gene, CDR1 is SGHTA and CDR2 is FQGTGA. The V and J ends lost 2 bases and 0 bases respectively, with 6 bases between them. The CDR3 consists of 14 residues. The CDR3 sequence: CASSLFPSTDTQYF. Written as DNA, the CDR3 is TGTGCCAGCAGCTTATTCCCTAGCACAGATACGCAGTATTTT.

V gene TRBV7-8 combines with J gene TRBJ2-7; no definite D call. The ends were cut back, 5 bases at V and 2 bases at J, with 19 bases in the middle. Looked up from germline, CDR1 is SGHVS and CDR2 is FQNEAQ. The CDR3 is 16 residues long. In DNA, the CDR3 is TGTGCCAGCAGCCCCCGTCGGTCTAGATACGCCTACGAGCAGTACTTC. This gives the protein CASSPRRSRYAYEQYF.

The count of this clone is one. V usage is TRBV19 and J usage is TRBJ2-5, with a weak D call TRBD1 (5 bases). The V gene's germline CDR1 is LNHDA and CDR2 SQIVND (reference sequence). Trimming removed 1 base at V and 4 bases at J, with 16 bases between. This CDR3 region has 16 residues. DNA for the CDR3: TGTGCCAGTAGTATAGCCAGGCAGGGCAGGCGAGAGACCCAGTACTTC. Protein product: CASSIARQGRRETQYF.

The rearrangement links TRBV6-1 to TRBJ2-5; TRBD1 aligns across 10 bases. The CDR3 is 14 amino acids. Trimming removed 6 bases from V and 3 bases from J; junction bases left unmatched: 4. Germline CDR1 MNHNS, CDR2 SASEGT. The CDR3 DNA sequence: TGTGCCAGCAGCCCGGACAGGGGGAAAGAGACCCAGTACTTC. Protein sequence: CASSPDRGKETQYF.

The V call is TRBV2, the J call TRBJ1-5; a possible D gene is TRBD1 (6 bases). In germline, CDR1 is SNHLY, CDR2 FYNNEI. The V and J ends lost 7 bases and 4 bases respectively, with 14 bases between them. The CDR3 loop spans 14 amino acids. The CDR3 sequence is CASNFDGQNQPQHF. The CDR3 region has the DNA TGTGCCAGCAACTTCGACGGACAGAATCAGCCCCAGCATTTT.

This chain connects TRBV15 to TRBJ1-5; 9 bases are a match to TRBD1. J lost 5 bases, V lost 3 bases, and 5 bases had no gene match. In germline, CDR1 is LNHNV, CDR2 YYDKDF (reference sequence). CDR3 length: 15 residues. CDR3 sequence: CATSSTGGNYQPQHF. CDR3 coding DNA: TGTGCCACCAGCAGTACAGGGGGCAACTATCAGCCCCAGCATTTT.

This sequence joins TRBV9 and TRBJ2-1; 9 bases are shared with TRBD2. J was trimmed by 2 bases and V by 4 bases; bases with no gene match: 19. CDR1 and CDR2 (germline): SGDLS, YYNGEE. This CDR3 comprises 20 residues. In DNA, the CDR3 is TGTGCCAGCAGCTCCCCCCAAGGGCGGGGGGGCGTTTTGACCTACAATGAGCAGTTCTTC. Its translation is CASSSPQGRGGVLTYNEQFF.

V usage is TRBV5-1 and J usage is TRBJ2-1; TRBD1 might be the D (6 bases). The CDR3 contains 12 residues. V was shortened by 0 bases and J by 13 bases, with 11 bases between the two germline ends. Germline V gene sequence: CDR1 SGHRS, CDR2 YFSETQ. The CDR3 sequence: CASSLEGQRQFF. The CDR3 DNA follows: TGCGCCAGCAGCTTGGAAGGACAGAGACAGTTCTTC.

This clone has more than one count but fewer than ten. The chain recombines TRBV6-1 with TRBJ2-7, with 12 bases aligning to TRBD1. CDR1 and CDR2 from the germline V gene are MNHNS and SASEGT. This CDR3 is 15 amino acids long. Trimming at V came to 5 bases and at J to 5 bases, leaving 7 bases not matched to a gene. CDR3 region: CASSRDRGQINEQYF. The CDR3 DNA reads TGTGCCAGCAGTAGGGACAGGGGGCAGATCAACGAGCAGTACTTC.

V and J are TRBV7-9 and TRBJ1-2, with 9 bases that match TRBD1. Germline CDR1 SEHNR, CDR2 FQNEAQ (reference sequence). The CDR3 has 13 amino acids. J gave up 8 bases and V 6 bases, and 7 bases lay outside the gene matches. The CDR3 spells CASRSQGAEGYTF. In DNA form, the CDR3 reads TGTGCCAGCAGATCACAGGGGGCGGAGGGCTACACCTTC.

The chain combines TRBV7-8 with TRBJ1-2; unclear D gene. The CDR3 extends over 14 amino acids. Germline assignment: CDR1 SGHVS and CDR2 FQNEAQ. The V and J ends lost 4 bases and 4 bases respectively, with 13 bases between them. The CDR3 DNA sequence: TGTGCCAGCAGCTCCACCGGGAGCACCTATGGCTACACCTTC. Its protein product is CASSSTGSTYGYTF.

The chain combines TRBV6-6 with TRBJ2-3; D remains ambiguous. Between the trimmed V and J ends, which lost 0 bases and 3 bases, there was a span of 7 bases. The CDR3 spans 14 residues. Per the germline V gene, CDR1 is MNHNY and CDR2 is SVGAGI (reference sequence). CDR3 amino acids: CASSYSISTDTQYF. DNA of the CDR3: TGTGCCAGCAGTTACTCGATTAGTACAGATACGCAGTATTTT.

This clone was seen a single time. The chain uses TRBV4-3 and TRBJ2-7, with TRBD2 matching over 9 bases. The J segment lost 5 bases and the V segment lost 8 bases, leaving 13 bases of the junction unmatched. The CDR3 covers 15 residues. Germline V gene data show CDR1 as LGHNA and CDR2 as YSLEER. The CDR3 nucleotides read TGCGCCAGCCCAAAGGGCGGGAGGGCAGGGCACGAGCAGTACTTC. Protein: CASPKGGRAGHEQYF.